The 17 T cell receptor beta chains given below trace back to one sample, sequenced in a study of blood T cell repertoires in COVID-19. The table came from immunoSEQ multiplex PCR; TCRdb's copy has only in-frame clones and leaves some out. The sample carries around 190,000 clones, around 86% recorded once. The sequenced material came from PBMCs or T cells enriched from blood (not recorded which). These receptors originate from a man aged 40-50 years with acute COVID-19.

CDR3 in amino acids: CASSQPAGGEQYF. The CDR3 DNA sequence: TGTGCCAGCTCACAACCAGCGGGGGGCGAGCAGTACTTC. The chain has TRBV18 and TRBJ2-7, with 9 bases fitting TRBD2. V lost 4 bases to trimming and J lost 6 bases; unmatched junction nucleotides: 4. This CDR3 region has 13 residues. Germline CDR1 KGHSH, CDR2 LQKENI.

The CDR3 loop reads CASSPGTGTSGTYEQYF. CDR3 in DNA: TGTGCCAGCAGCCCCGGGACAGGGACTAGCGGTACCTACGAGCAGTACTTC. The chain uses TRBV5-8 and TRBJ2-7, with 11 bases identical to TRBD2. The CDR3 consists of 17 residues. The germline CDR1 and CDR2 sequences are SGHTS and YDEGEE. V trimming: 4 bases; J trimming: 2 bases; junction bases outside the gene matches: 11.

This chain connects TRBV28 to TRBJ2-2, with a weak D call TRBD2 (6 bases). V lost 9 bases, J lost 5 bases, and 16 bases lay in between. Germline values: CDR1 MDHEN, CDR2 SYDVKM. The CDR3 totals 14 residues. CDR3 sequence (DNA): TGTGCCAGTACCGGAGGGCCGGGTACCGGGGAGCTGTTTTTT. It specifies CASTGGPGTGELFF.

The rearrangement uses TRBV9 and TRBJ1-4, with D perhaps matching TRBD1 (5 bases). The germline V gene has CDR1 SGDLS and CDR2 YYNGEE. Trimming took 3 bases from V and 8 from J, leaving 17 bases between them. The CDR3 has 15 residues. The CDR3 sequence is CASSGPTDSREKLFF. CDR3 DNA sequence: TGTGCCAGCAGCGGGCCCACTGACAGCCGGGAAAAACTGTTTTTT.

The rearrangement uses TRBV27 and TRBJ1-5; no definite D call. CDR3 length: 13 residues. CDR1 is MNHEY and CDR2 is SMNVEV in the germline V gene (reference sequence). Trimming took 0 bases from V and 6 from J, leaving 6 bases between them. This chain's CDR3 is CASSLSRSQPQHF. As DNA, the CDR3 is TGTGCCAGCAGTTTATCCAGATCTCAGCCCCAGCATTTT.

The CDR3 loop reads CASSQVAGADTQYF. The CDR3 DNA sequence: TGTGCCAGCAGCCAAGTTGCTGGGGCTGATACGCAGTATTTT. The chain recombines TRBV3-1 (or the pseudogene TRBV3-2) with TRBJ2-3; D possibly corresponds to TRBD1 (5 bases). The CDR3 runs 14 residues. Trimming took 1 base from V and 6 from J, leaving 11 bases between them. Germline CDR1 is LGHDT and CDR2 is YNNKEL (reference sequence).

V and J are TRBV5-4 and TRBJ1-4; 7 nucleotides align to TRBD1. Trimming removed 4 bases from V and 0 bases from J; junction bases left unmatched: 6. There are 16 residues in the CDR3. Looked up from germline, CDR1 is SGHNT and CDR2 is YYREEE (reference sequence). The CDR3 protein is CASSARQGATNEKLFF. The CDR3 nucleotides read TGTGCCAGCAGCGCACGACAGGGTGCAACTAATGAAAAACTGTTTTTT.

The genes are TRBV15 and TRBJ2-7; D might be TRBD1 (7 bases). The V gene's germline CDR1 is LNHNV and CDR2 YYDKDF (reference sequence). The length of the CDR3 is 13 residues. Between the trimmed V and J ends, which lost 5 bases and 2 bases, there was a span of 10 bases. The CDR3 bases are TGTGCCACCAGCGCGGGACAGACCTACGAGCAGTACTTC. As protein: CATSAGQTYEQYF. Looking up the rest from reference TRBV15 and TRBJ2-7 gives the full variable domain: DAMVIQNPRYQVTQFGKPVTLSCSQTLNHNVMYWYQQKSSQAPKLLFHYYDKDFNNEADTPDNFQSRRPNTSFCFLDIRSPGLGDTAMYLCATSAGQTYEQYFGPGTRLTVT.

The rearrangement links TRBV6-5 to TRBJ1-4; a possible D gene is TRBD1 (5 bases). Trimming pared 6 bases from V and 8 bases from J, leaving 16 bases between. There are 14 residues in the CDR3. CDR1 and CDR2 (germline): MNHEY, SVGAGI. CDR3 amino acids: CASSPGGEGEKLFF. The CDR3 DNA is TGTGCCAGCAGCCCGGGGGGGGAAGGCGAAAAACTGTTTTTT.

The chain is built from TRBV3-1 (or the pseudogene TRBV3-2) and TRBJ1-1, with a tentative D call TRBD1 (5 bases). Per germline, CDR1 LGHDT and CDR2 YNNKEL (reference sequence). This CDR3 comprises 12 residues. With 4 bases removed from V and 7 bases from J, the gap between germline ends came to 10 bases. CDR3: CASSPRGSEAFF. The CDR3 DNA is TGTGCCAGCAGCCCTAGGGGTAGTGAAGCTTTCTTT.

This chain links TRBV27 with TRBJ1-5; 8 bases align to TRBD1. CDR1 is MNHEY, CDR2 SMNVEV, per germline (reference sequence). This CDR3 comprises 17 residues. The ends lost 8 bases at V and 6 bases at J; junction bases unmatched: 18. The DNA of the CDR3 is TGTGCCAGCTCCAAAACGAAATGGACAGGGTGGTTTCAGCCCCAGCATTTT. This codes for CASSKTKWTGWFQPQHF.

The chain carries TRBV27 and TRBJ1-2, with TRBD1 matching over 9 bases. The ends lost 3 bases at V and 3 bases at J; junction bases unmatched: 5. The CDR3 loop spans 15 amino acids. CDR1 is MNHEY, CDR2 SMNVEV, per germline (reference sequence). For the CDR3, the DNA is TGTGCCAGCAGTTTCGGACAGGGGTCGGACTATGGCTACACCTTC. It encodes CASSFGQGSDYGYTF.

The genes are TRBV20-1 and TRBJ2-7; a possible D gene is TRBD1 (6 bases). Trimming removed 3 bases at V and 7 bases at J, with 19 bases between. The CDR3 consists of 14 residues. Germline V lookup: CDR1 DFQATT, CDR2 SNEGSKA (reference sequence). This CDR3 is CSASSTGLSGEQYF. The DNA for the CDR3 is TGCAGTGCTAGTTCAACAGGGTTATCCGGTGAGCAGTACTTC.

V gene TRBV27 combines with J gene TRBJ2-1; D unresolved. Germline CDR1 and CDR2: MNHEY and SMNVEV (reference sequence). V lost 2 bases and J lost 0, with 8 bases in between. This CDR3 comprises 15 residues. This chain's CDR3 is CASSLGASSYNEQFF. CDR3 DNA sequence: TGTGCCAGCAGTTTAGGTGCTAGCTCCTACAATGAGCAGTTCTTC.

The V gene is TRBV7-9, the J gene TRBJ1-2; D possibly corresponds to TRBD1 (5 bases). This CDR3 region has 14 residues. Germline CDR1 SEHNR, CDR2 FQNEAQ (reference sequence). Trimming removed 6 bases at V and 4 bases at J, with 15 bases between. The CDR3 sequence is CASSPGGVSYGYTF. In DNA, the CDR3 is TGTGCCAGCAGTCCCGGGGGGGTTTCCTATGGCTACACCTTC.

The chain links TRBV7-9 to TRBJ1-5; 7 nucleotides agree with TRBD1. Germline values: CDR1 SEHNR, CDR2 FQNEAQ (reference sequence). The V gene end was trimmed by 5 bases and the J gene end by 2 bases; junction bases not matched to a gene: 12. The CDR3 consists of 17 residues. Here the CDR3 reads CASSVHRGVDGNQPQHF. In DNA, the CDR3 is TGTGCCAGCAGCGTTCACAGGGGAGTTGATGGCAATCAGCCCCAGCATTTT.

This chain connects TRBV24-1 to TRBJ2-5, with 10 nucleotides matching TRBD1. This CDR3 has 13 amino acids. With V trimmed by 4 bases and J by 12 bases, 7 bases remained unmatched. CDR1 and CDR2 (germline): KGHDR, SFDVKD. CDR3 amino acids: CATSELTGGKEYF. For the CDR3, the DNA is TGTGCCACCAGTGAACTGACAGGGGGCAAGGAGTACTTC.